This entry is about one T cell receptor beta chain. Its antigen is not yet known. One base away there is no much larger clone; base qualities are not given. The library was produced with the immunoSEQ multiplex PCR assay. The multiplex PCR relied on a mix of 60 forward primers for TCR Vbeta segments and 13 reverse primers for TCR Jbeta segments. The CDR3 region of rearranged TCR beta genes was amplified from genomic DNA with a multiplex PCR assay. Amplified TCR beta libraries were sequenced as 87-base-pair reads on the Illumina HiSeq System. As for the original processing: A later analysis counted about 82 million unique TCR beta chains across the 550 to 700 repertoires, and some 12 million of these chains were shared by at least two donors. A nearest-neighbor algorithm error-corrected the raw reads and collapsed the reads into unique sequences, merging closely related sequences to remove PCR and sequencing errors. V, D and J gene segments were assigned by aligning CDR3 sequences to IMGT reference sequences. Each retained sequence needed at least a six-nucleotide match to both a V gene segment and a J gene segment. A rearrangement was called productive if the CDR3 had no stop codons and remained in frame with V and J, and every other rearrangement was called non-productive. CDR3 was defined according to IMGT convention as the region running from the second conserved V-encoded cysteine to the conserved J-encoded phenylalanine. In an earlier analysis of 550 to 650 of the donors, sequences lacking an unambiguous match to a single V gene segment were excluded. In an earlier analysis of approximately 590 of the donors, a V segment was called functional when productive rearrangements were above 56.7%, and segregating when the standard deviation between donors exceeded 5%. A statistical classification framework was built to diagnose cytomegalovirus status from the catalog of TCR beta chain sequences. In a later analysis, V and J genes were assigned by comparing TCR nucleotide sequences against IMGT/GENE-DB human TR gene sequences. A later analysis assigned CDR3 sequences and most-parsimonious VDJ recombination scenarios with the TCRdist pipeline. In a later analysis, each TCR beta chain was defined by its CDR3 amino acid sequence together with its V-gene family, and reads without a unique V-gene family were excluded. A later analysis removed several hundred highly shared, low-generation-probability nucleotide sequences to deal with suspected cross-contamination and a sequencing artifact. A later analysis calculated a clonal expansion index for each public chain from normalized within-repertoire ranks of inferred template counts. In a later analysis, generation probabilities were computed with a VDJ recombination model fitted to out-of-frame rearrangements, and the resulting probabilities were checked against IGoR. In a later analysis, TCR-TCR, TCR-HLA and TCR-CMV co-occurrence was scored with hypergeometric tests, and a repertoire-size bias correction was applied to TCR pairs. In a later analysis, false discovery rates were estimated by permuting HLA or CMV assignments 20 times. A later analysis grouped co-occurring TCRs with DBSCAN, adding TCRdist sequence similarity when clustering within HLA-allele-positive subsets. Repertoires with fewer than 30,000 or more than 120,000 public chains, plus five repertoires with anomalous nucleotide sharing, were excluded from co-occurrence clustering. Drawn from immuneACCESS, this table holds only the in-frame rearrangements with V and J called that TCRdb kept. Clones are partly lost; checked studies trace under half to an unresolved V gene and leave the rest unexplained. That table furnishes V, J and clone size, whereas the DNA furnished D and trimming. The sample has approximately 260,000 clones on record, approximately 91% of them singletons. The top ten clonotypes cover about 1.5% of the sample.

These data come from a study of cytomegalovirus exposure and HLA in healthy donors (dated by TCRdb to 2016 to 2017). Study-wide context: According to an earlier analysis of several hundred of the donors, 150 million to 200 million T cells yielded 117 million unique TCR beta sequences and 276 Gb of sequence data. An early release that covered about 600 HLA-typed donors contained approximately 300 gigabases of sequencing data and around 85 million unique TCR sequences. Of the 350 to 450 genotyped donors, roughly 80% were placed in the genetic ancestry cluster associated with self-reported Caucasian donors. The aim of the study was to test whether cataloging public T cell receptors could identify signatures of past pathogen exposure. The T cell repertoires of 700 or so subjects were profiled by immunosequencing and related to cytomegalovirus serostatus. A separate validation cohort of roughly 110 different subjects was used in addition to the 666-subject first cohort. To predict cytomegalovirus infection status, the study brought together high-throughput TCR immunosequencing, statistical association of individual TCRs with disease status, and machine learning. A later analysis re-examined previously published TCR beta repertoires from more than 600 donors and added high-resolution HLA genotyping to investigate patterns of TCR occurrence. In the later analysis, no new phenotypic data were used to find candidate immune exposures; instead, reliance was placed on TCR beta sequences and their occurrence across donors. In an earlier analysis of about 590 of the donors, high-throughput TCR beta sequencing was used to judge whether each TCR beta V gene segment behaved as functional or pseudogenic. Donor age, sex, ethnicity and CMV serostatus were compiled alongside the repertoire data. A later genetic analysis used genome-wide SNP genotypes for about 55% of the 666 donors, treating that subset as a discovery cohort. Every repertoire in the discovery cohort had been generated on one and the same sequencing platform. Class I and class II HLA loci were covered by the typing at four-digit resolution. The number of typed donors differed by locus: roughly 629-640 for A, B, C, DRB1 and DQB1; 500 to 550 for DQA1; around 580 for DPA1; and some 450 for DPB1. A few DR-DQ haplotypes were treated as single units for association and clustering because of strong linkage in the cohort. Among about 370 genotyped donors of the cohort, an average of roughly 230,000 unique TCR beta nucleotide sequences was sequenced per donor, of which roughly 17% were non-productive.

Study-wide findings and limitations: A group of highly shared sequence variants was considered likely to be a technical artifact of the sequencing pipeline. Because counts were too low, about 18 rarely observed V segments, including chromosome 9 orphons, were excluded from the earlier analysis of fewer than 650 of the donors. In an earlier analysis of over 550 of the donors, most TCR beta V segments were observed in productive rearrangements about 90% or about 30% of the time, broadly matching IMGT annotations. A later analysis found that HLA-associated TCR beta chains were more clonally expanded and had lower generation probabilities than equally common non-associated chains. The study listed 150 to 200 TCR beta chains as associated with cytomegalovirus. In a later analysis, the rate of TCR association differed among HLA loci, with DRB1 alleles having the most associated TCRs and HLA-C alleles having the fewest. Specific HLA alleles were associated with 16,951 TCR beta sequences at a false discovery rate of 0.05 in a later analysis. Correlated functional status among segregating V segments might be attributable to linkage disequilibrium, but an unknown experimental factor could not be ruled out. In a later analysis, several top co-occurrence clusters were reported to appear linked to parvovirus B19, influenza, CMV and Epstein-Barr virus. Roughly uniform sequencing depth across donors was assumed in presence/absence analyses, although this assumption may not hold. In a later analysis, most CMV-associated TCR beta chains were found to appear HLA-restricted, with HLA associations seemingly driven largely by CMV exposure. V-gene and J-gene trimming of TCR beta chains was associated with a missense DCLRE1C variant in a later genetic analysis, and the association was replicated in an independent cohort. The classifier was reported to diagnose cytomegalovirus status with high specificity and sensitivity in both the original and validation cohorts. Because HLA typing was unavailable for some donors at each locus, only the typed subset was used in association tests. The authors suggested that the approach could potentially be generalized to other disease states and immunological phenotypes. In vitro tests confirmed that a few of the cytomegalovirus-associated TCR beta chains recognize cytomegalovirus antigens. Only TCR beta chains were sequenced in this cohort, and the absence of alpha or paired-chain data limited detectable features. Most TCR sequences were observed very rarely across donors, whereas some public TCRs were present in many individuals. Compared with the approximately 670-donor mean, donors in an Asian-associated ancestry cluster had fewer N-insertions in productive TCRs, according to a later genetic analysis. A further reported finding was that TCR beta sequences accurately predicted the HLA-A and HLA-B alleles for most subjects in the first cohort. Assigning TCR associations to individual alleles was difficult when HLA alleles, especially DR and DQ, strongly co-occurred. Immune exposure information for the cohort was limited to CMV serostatus.

The cohort was made up of 666 healthy bone marrow donors. At the time of sampling, all cohort members were nominally healthy, though unrecorded immune exposures were likely present. The donor was CMV seronegative and belonged to the group of 380 or so seronegative cohort members. Each donor provided a peripheral blood sample, and peripheral blood mononuclear cells were used for TCR beta sequencing. The Qiagen DNeasy Blood Extraction Kit was used to extract genomic DNA from the blood cell samples. The sequence derives from a girl under 10 years old in good health and CMV-seronegative. Specimen: PBMCs.

The DNA sequence follows: TGTGCCAGCAGTTTCCCTAGAACAGGGTTGGGTCAGCCCCAGCATTTT. It is translated as CASSFPRTGLGQPQHF. The chain couples TRBV6-5 to TRBJ1-5; TRBD1 is perhaps the D gene, given 6 matching bases. CDR1 and CDR2 were assigned from the germline V gene as MNHEY and SVGAGI. V is clipped by 4 bases and J by 6 bases, and the sequence between their germline boundaries is 19 bases long. Taken from cysteine to phenylalanine, the CDR3 has 16 residues. Of all the DNA, just the CDR3 is kept, 48 bases in frame from base 1.